This TCR beta chain was obtained from a study of CD8 T cells in ankylosing spondylitis. Overall study results and limits: Disease-associated clones were reportedly significantly overrepresented in matched ankylosing spondylitis synovial fluid.

A note on this clonotype: Its target is unknown.

Quantitative 5'-RACE with molecular barcodes generated TCR beta libraries. TCRdb analysed the 5' RACE reads with MiXCR anew, one entry per CDR3 protein. In the table there are fewer than 200,000 distinct CDR3 sequences, roughly 18% of which are singletons. V was pared by 1 base and J by 2 bases, with 27 bases between. In germline, CDR1 is SGDLS, CDR2 YYNGEE. The CDR3 consists of 20 residues. The clonotype comes from a male donor aged 5-30 years with ankylosing spondylitis or in good health (not recorded which). Sequenced sample: blood, either unsorted or a sorted T cell fraction (not recorded which). The chain couples TRBV9 to TRBJ2-5; D is undetermined. DNA for the CDR3: TGTGCCAGCAGCGTATCGGCCCAACCAACAGAGCCACTCAAACAAGAGACCCAGTACTTC. It translates to CASSVSAQPTEPLKQETQYF.